This T cell receptor (beta chain) was found in a study of blood T cell repertoires in COVID-19. The CDR3 spans 14 residues. V was pared by 2 bases and J by 5 bases, with 10 bases between. Germline V gene lookup returns CDR1 MNHEY and CDR2 SVGAGI. Original handling: Nucleated cell number was recorded as an estimate derived from reference gene primer amplification. Using immunoSEQ multiplex PCR, the repertoire was profiled, and TCRdb retains in-frame clones only, with some absent. Clone size and the V and J calls come from that table; the DNA yielded D and trimming. The sample lists under 300,000 clones, about nine tenths occurring once.

This sequence joins TRBV6-5 and TRBJ1-5; the D gene is possibly TRBD1 (5 bases). The origin of this receptor is a man aged 25 to 45 with COVID-19, enrolled during active disease. Material: peripheral blood. CDR3 residues: CASSYGEGYQPQHF. The CDR3 DNA reads TGTGCCAGCAGTTACGGGGAGGGGTATCAGCCCCAGCATTTT.